The 18 T cell receptor beta chains given below trace back to one sample, sequenced in a study of blood T cell repertoires in COVID-19. The data were produced by immunoSEQ multiplex PCR, yet TCRdb's version contains in-frame clones alone and is incomplete. The table lists about 110,000 clones, 65% to 80% of them singletons. Source material: peripheral blood. The receptors shown here come from a woman between 40 and 50 years old with acute or convalescent COVID-19.

The V call is TRBV7-9, the J call TRBJ2-7; TRBD1 matches at 7 bases. Germline assignment: CDR1 SEHNR and CDR2 FQNEAQ (reference sequence). The CDR3 totals 15 residues. V lost 5 bases and J lost 3; bases outside the gene matches: 10. For the CDR3, the DNA is TGTGCCAGCAGCCCGCCGGGACAGAACCGCTACGAGCAGTACTTC. Its protein product is CASSPPGQNRYEQYF.

The chain has TRBV12-5 and TRBJ2-5; D perhaps matches TRBD2 (6 bases). Trimming took 7 bases from V and 3 from J, leaving 9 bases between them. Germline values: CDR1 LGHNT, CDR2 FRNRAP. The CDR3 sequence is 12 residues long. DNA for the CDR3: TGTGCTAGTGCTTCGGGGGAAGAGACCCAGTACTTC. Translating gives CASASGEETQYF.

This CDR3 reads CASSLTGVRTGELFF. CDR3 coding DNA: TGCGCCAGCAGCTTGACGGGTGTGCGCACCGGGGAGCTGTTTTTT. The chain is built from TRBV5-1 and TRBJ2-2; no clear D. V lost 1 base and J lost 4, with 11 bases in between. Germline V CDR1 and CDR2: SGHRS, YFSETQ. The CDR3 length is 15 residues.

The chain recombines TRBV10-3 with TRBJ2-3; 12 bases fit TRBD2. The CDR3 extends over 15 amino acids. V shed 8 bases and J 2 bases; nucleotides not matched to a gene: 5. CDR1 is ENHRY, CDR2 SYGVKD, per germline. The CDR3 protein is CAIGGTSGSTDTQYF. CDR3 DNA: TGTGCCATCGGCGGGACTAGCGGGTCCACAGATACGCAGTATTTT.

Comment on this clone: This may stem from a read error, because a much larger clone lies one nucleotide away. The rearrangement uses TRBV19 and TRBJ2-2; TRBD1 might be the D (6 bases). This CDR3 has 15 amino acids. Per germline, CDR1 LNHDA and CDR2 SQIVND (reference sequence). The V end was cut by 6 bases, the J end by 4 bases, with 15 bases between. In nucleotides, the CDR3 is TGTGCCAGTAGACCCGGGACAAGGAGCACCGGGGAGCTGTTTTTT. Translation gives CASRPGTRSTGELFF.

CDR3 in DNA: TGTGCCAGCAGCTTGGGCGGGCAACCCTCCTACAATGAGCAGTTCTTC. Protein product: CASSLGGQPSYNEQFF. V usage is TRBV5-4 and J usage is TRBJ2-1, with a weak D call TRBD2 (5 bases). CDR3 length: 16 residues. Germline CDR1 reads SGHNT; CDR2 reads YYREEE (reference sequence). V lost 0 bases and J 0 bases, leaving 10 bases between the germline ends.

The rearrangement uses TRBV5-5 and TRBJ2-5; D call uncertain. There are 14 residues in the CDR3. Germline CDR1 reads SGHKS; CDR2 reads YYEKEE (reference sequence). Trimming stripped 0 bases from V and 1 base from J, with 7 bases between. The CDR3 DNA follows: TGTGCCAGCAGCTTGGGGTCCAGCCAAGAGACCCAGTACTTC. This codes for CASSLGSSQETQYF. The whole variable domain, filled in from reference TRBV5-5 and TRBJ2-5, reads DAGVTQSPTHLIKTRGQQVTLRCSPISGHKSVSWYQQVLGQGPQFIFQYYEKEERGRGNFPDRFSARQFPNYSSELNVNALLLGDSALYLCASSLGSSQETQYFGPGTRLLVL.

The J gene is TRBJ2-3, the V gene TRBV24-1; tentatively, D is TRBD2 (5 bases). V shed 7 bases and J shed 2 bases, with 12 bases lying between them. The CDR3 consists of 14 residues. CDR1 KGHDR and CDR2 SFDVKD come from the germline V gene. The CDR3 sequence is CATSRGLLTDTQYF. CDR3 coding DNA: TGTGCCACCAGCCGAGGACTGCTCACAGATACGCAGTATTTT.

This rearrangement joins TRBV6-6 to TRBJ2-2; D uncertain. V gave up 2 bases and J gave up 0 bases, with 7 bases separating them. The CDR3 consists of 15 residues. Germline CDR1 is MNHNY and CDR2 is SVGAGI (reference sequence). The CDR3 reads CASSYQRANTGELFF. CDR3 coding DNA: TGTGCCAGCAGTTACCAGCGTGCGAACACCGGGGAGCTGTTTTTT.

The chain has TRBV6-1 and TRBJ1-4; D possibly corresponds to TRBD1 (5 bases). The length of the CDR3 is 15 residues. The V gene lost 3 bases and the J gene lost 6 bases, with 14 bases spanning the gap. The germline V gene encodes CDR1 MNHNS and CDR2 SASEGT. The CDR3 sequence is CASSDRRDVDEKLFF. As DNA, the CDR3 is TGTGCCAGCAGTGATCGGCGGGACGTAGATGAAAAACTGTTTTTT.

This rearrangement joins TRBV14 to TRBJ1-5; TRBD1 matches 8 bases. V gave up 4 bases and J gave up 9 bases; unmatched junction bases: 2. CDR3 length: 12 amino acids. Germline V gene lookup returns CDR1 SGHDN and CDR2 FVKESK. The CDR3 spells CASSLGTGPQHF. For the CDR3, the DNA is TGTGCCAGCAGCCTGGGGACAGGGCCCCAGCATTTT.

This rearrangement joins TRBV2 to TRBJ1-6, with D unresolved. Trimming took off 3 bases at V and 9 bases at J, with 21 bases between the two ends. The CDR3 is 17 amino acids. Germline CDR1 SNHLY, CDR2 FYNNEI. The CDR3 sequence is CASSEFGMPGRGSPLHF. The CDR3 DNA follows: TGTGCCAGCAGTGAGTTTGGGATGCCCGGACGGGGTTCACCCCTCCACTTT.

The chain has TRBV20-1 and TRBJ2-1, with D uncertain. Germline V gives CDR1 DFQATT, CDR2 SNEGSKA (reference sequence). The CDR3 covers 11 residues. The V end was cut by 1 base, the J end by 5 bases, with 3 bases between. This CDR3 is CSARADNEQFF. CDR3 in DNA: TGCAGTGCTAGAGCGGACAATGAGCAGTTCTTC.

The V gene is TRBV28, the J gene TRBJ1-4, with D maybe TRBD1 (5 bases). Trimming stripped 0 bases from V and 2 bases from J, with 13 bases between. The germline CDR1 and CDR2 sequences are MDHEN and SYDVKM. CDR3 length: 17 amino acids. The CDR3 coding sequence is TGTGCCAGCAGTTTATGGGGGTGGGCAGGGACTAATGAAAAACTGTTTTTT. It specifies CASSLWGWAGTNEKLFF.

V usage is TRBV11-2 and J usage is TRBJ2-7; 8 bases fit TRBD1. Germline CDR1 SGHAT, CDR2 FQNNGV. The CDR3 loop spans 14 amino acids. V was pared by 3 bases and J by 6 bases, with 7 bases of the junction left unmatched. In DNA form, the CDR3 reads TGTGCCAGCAGCTTGGGGACAGGTTTGGGCGAGCAGTACTTC. Its protein is CASSLGTGLGEQYF.

The J gene is TRBJ2-5, the V gene TRBV12-3 or TRBV12-4; weak D call: TRBD1 (5 bases). V lost 6 bases and J 8 bases, leaving 13 bases between the germline ends. This CDR3 spans 12 amino acids. The CDR3 nucleotides are TGTGCCAGCAGCCAAACCGACAGAACCCAGTACTTC. Protein product: CASSQTDRTQYF.

The rearrangement uses TRBV21-1 and TRBJ1-2; the table's D call TRBD1 went unverified against the DNA. TRBV21-1 is termed a pseudogene. The CDR3 spans 13 residues. CDR3 region: CASSRGTNYGYTF. The CDR3 region has the DNA TGTGCCAGCAGCAGGGGGACAAATTATGGCTACACCTTC.

V usage is TRBV10-3 and J usage is TRBJ1-2; TRBD1 matches at 12 bases. Trimming took 6 bases from V and 7 from J; bases not matched to a gene: 6. Germline V gene lookup returns CDR1 ENHRY and CDR2 SYGVKD. This CDR3 region has 14 residues. The CDR3 region is CAISTGTGGFGYTF. CDR3 DNA: TGTGCCATCAGCACCGGGACAGGGGGCTTTGGCTACACCTTC.